Here is one T cell receptor beta chain with its context. In the original workflow: Cell counts per sample came from amplifying reference gene primers. Clones were read by immunoSEQ multiplex PCR, and TCRdb kept only the in-frame ones, dropping some. The V and J calls and clone size were taken over from that table, and D and trimming were inferred from the DNA. The sample lists around 56,000 clones, less than 85% seen once, with around 20% in the top ten. Trimming pared 4 bases from V and 3 bases from J, leaving 4 bases between. From germline, CDR1 is LGHNT and CDR2 FRNRAP. The CDR3 runs to 11 residues. The data are from a study of blood T cell repertoires in COVID-19.

Sequences were obtained from peripheral blood. The chain combines TRBV12-5 with TRBJ2-7; no definite D call. This receptor was taken from a woman aged 50 to 60 with active or convalescent COVID-19. The DNA for the CDR3 is TGTGCTAGTGGTTCACTCTACGAGCAGTACTTC. As protein: CASGSLYEQYF.